The 24 T cell receptor beta chains below were found in one sample sequenced in a study of T cells in Graves' hyperthyroidism and ophthalmopathy (dated by TCRdb to between 2019 and 2020). Library construction relied on multiplex PCR. The sample was run on an Illumina HiSeq 2000. TCR beta CDR3 regions were amplified from RNA transcripts. The first round of RT-PCR for the TCR CDR3 was performed with the HTBI primer set and the Qiagen OneStep RT-PCR kit. TCRdb applied fastp at Q25 and MiXCR to the public reads, then kept only in-frame beta chains. Identical CDR3 protein sequences are pooled into one entry, listed with their most common genes and DNA. The sample includes nearly 600,000 distinct CDR3 sequences, with approximately 15% observed a single time. The ten largest make up 5% to 7% of the sample. Sequences were obtained from blood. These receptors were obtained from a woman aged 25 to 45 with Graves' hyperthyroidism that later progressed to Graves' ophthalmopathy.

This clonotype was recorded many times. The V gene is TRBV5-1, the J gene TRBJ1-5; D call uncertain. Germline CDR1 is SGHRS and CDR2 is YFSETQ. Trimming cost V 4 bases and J 7 bases, with 12 bases left between them. This CDR3 has 13 amino acids. CDR3 coding DNA: TGCGCCAGCAGCCCCGCCGAGGGCCAGCCCCAGCATTTT. It encodes CASSPAEGQPQHF.

The chain links TRBV6-2 or TRBV6-3 to TRBJ1-5; 10 nucleotides align to TRBD1. The J segment lost 4 bases and the V segment lost 5 bases, leaving 5 bases of the junction unmatched. CDR3 length equals 15 residues. The germline gives CDR1 MNHEY, CDR2 SVGEGT. The CDR3 loop reads CASSGAGQGNQPQHF. For the CDR3, the DNA is TGTGCCAGCAGTGGGGCGGGACAGGGGAATCAGCCCCAGCATTTT.

In its sample, this clonotype was seen many times. This chain links TRBV20-1 with TRBJ1-1; perhaps TRBD1 as D (5 bases). This CDR3 is built from 13 residues. The V end lost 3 bases, the J end lost 1 base, and 9 bases lay between the germline ends. Germline values: CDR1 DFQATT, CDR2 SNEGSKA (reference sequence). The CDR3: CSASGTANTEAFF. As DNA, the CDR3 is TGCAGTGCTAGTGGGACGGCGAACACTGAAGCTTTCTTT.

The chain joins TRBV6-2 or TRBV6-3 to TRBJ2-3, with D perhaps given as TRBD1 or TRBD2 (5 bases each). CDR3 length equals 15 residues. Germline values: CDR1 MNHEY, CDR2 SVGEGT. V gave up 10 bases and J gave up 0 bases, with 17 bases separating them. The CDR3 reads CATILSRGSTDTQYF. CDR3 bases: TGTGCCACCATCCTTTCGAGGGGTAGCACAGATACGCAGTATTTT.

This clonotype was seen many times. The rearrangement uses TRBV20-1 and TRBJ1-6, with D unclear. CDR1 and CDR2 (germline): DFQATT, SNEGSKA (reference sequence). CDR3 size: 14 residues. V lost 2 bases and J 7 bases, leaving 12 bases between the germline ends. The CDR3 loop is CSARRRVENSPLHF. As DNA, the CDR3 is TGCAGTGCTAGAAGGAGGGTTGAGAATTCACCCCTCCACTTT.

In its sample, this clonotype was seen many times. J is TRBJ2-1 and V is TRBV5-1; tentatively, D is TRBD2 (5 bases). This CDR3 is built from 14 residues. Trimming took off 0 bases at V and 4 bases at J, with 8 bases between the two ends. Per germline, CDR1 SGHRS and CDR2 YFSETQ. The CDR3 DNA reads as TGCGCCAGCAGCTTGGAGGGAGCGTACAATGAGCAGTTCTTC. It yields the protein CASSLEGAYNEQFF.

This clonotype was picked up many times. The V call is TRBV7-9, the J call TRBJ1-2, with D hard to call. The ends were cut back, 6 bases at V and 2 bases at J, with 7 bases in the middle. CDR1 is SEHNR and CDR2 is FQNEAQ in the germline V gene (reference sequence). There are 12 residues in the CDR3. CDR3 bases: TGTGCCAGCAGTAACGGGAACTATGGCTACACCTTC. Translating gives CASSNGNYGYTF.

There are many counts of this clonotype. This chain uses TRBV5-1 with TRBJ1-1, with 9 bases lining up with TRBD1. The CDR3 consists of 14 residues. The germline V gene has CDR1 SGHRS and CDR2 YFSETQ. Trimming cost V 7 bases and J 0 bases; bases outside gene matches: 4. The CDR3 spells CASGRQGVNTEAFF. DNA of the CDR3: TGCGCCAGCGGCAGACAGGGGGTGAACACTGAAGCTTTCTTT.

The gene calls are TRBV19 and TRBJ2-1, with D hard to call. V lost 3 bases and J 4 bases, leaving 10 bases between the germline ends. CDR1 LNHDA and CDR2 SQIVND come from the germline V gene (reference sequence). The CDR3 totals 14 residues. CDR3 loop: CASSIEMGYNEQFF. CDR3 nucleotides: TGTGCCAGTAGTATTGAGATGGGGTACAATGAGCAGTTCTTC.

Ten or more counts support this clonotype. The J gene is TRBJ1-1, the V gene TRBV15; the D gene is possibly TRBD1 (5 bases). Germline V gives CDR1 LNHNV, CDR2 YYDKDF (reference sequence). V was shortened by 5 bases and J by 1 base, with 17 bases between the two germline ends. There are 16 residues in the CDR3. CDR3 nucleotides: TGTGCCACCAGCGCCCAGGGTTGGGAGCCGAACACTGAAGCTTTCTTT. Translation gives CATSAQGWEPNTEAFF.

The sample holds many counts of this clonotype. The chain joins TRBV28 to TRBJ2-1; 11 nucleotides match TRBD1. Losses at the gene ends were 4 bases for V and 4 bases for J; bases not matched to a gene: 3. Germline V gene lookup returns CDR1 MDHEN and CDR2 SYDVKM. The CDR3 sequence is 15 residues long. The CDR3 coding sequence is TGTGCCAGCAGTTGGACAGGGGGCGGTTACAATGAGCAGTTCTTC. It encodes CASSWTGGGYNEQFF.

There are many counts of this clonotype. This chain connects TRBV3-1 to TRBJ1-4, with a weak D call TRBD1 (6 bases). Per germline, CDR1 LGHDT and CDR2 YNNKEL (reference sequence). V dropped 4 bases and J dropped 7 bases, with 13 bases sitting between them. The CDR3 loop spans 14 amino acids. CDR3 sequence reads: CASSPPDRVEKLFF. CDR3 DNA sequence: TGTGCCAGCAGCCCTCCGGACAGAGTTGAAAAACTGTTTTTT.

CDR3 coding DNA: TGTGCCACCAGCATGCGGGAGAGAGTCGGGGAGCTGTTTTTT. Its protein product is CATSMRERVGELFF. V usage is TRBV15 and J usage is TRBJ2-2; 7 bases are a match to TRBD2. V shed 4 bases and J 7 bases; nucleotides not matched to a gene: 6. In germline, CDR1 is LNHNV, CDR2 YYDKDF (reference sequence). The CDR3 extends over 14 amino acids.

The J gene is TRBJ1-1, the V gene TRBV6-2 or TRBV6-3; the D gene is possibly TRBD1 (6 bases). The length of the CDR3 is 15 residues. Trimming removed 2 bases from V and 2 bases from J, with 12 bases in between. The germline V gene encodes CDR1 MNHEY and CDR2 SVGEGT. Here the CDR3 reads CASSYIPGHNTEAFF. The CDR3 DNA reads as TGTGCCAGCAGTTACATCCCGGGACATAACACTGAAGCTTTCTTT.

This clonotype showed up just a few times. CDR3 sequence: CASSSEGRIGELFF. CDR3 bases: TGTGCCAGTAGTAGCGAGGGGAGGATCGGGGAGCTGTTTTTT. The chain links TRBV19 to TRBJ2-2; TRBD2 might be the D (6 bases). Trimming stripped 4 bases from V and 7 bases from J, with 13 bases between. Germline values: CDR1 LNHDA, CDR2 SQIVND (reference sequence). The CDR3 extends over 14 amino acids.

The table lists this clonotype with many counts. V is TRBV20-1 and J is TRBJ2-6; tentatively, D is TRBD2 (6 bases). Trimming shortened V by 1 base and J by 0 bases, and 13 bases separated the two germline ends. This CDR3 is 17 amino acids long. The germline V gene has CDR1 DFQATT and CDR2 SNEGSKA (reference sequence). CDR3: CSARGGDVSSGANVLTF. The CDR3 coding sequence is TGCAGTGCTAGAGGGGGGGACGTTAGCTCTGGGGCCAACGTCCTGACTTTC.

This chain uses TRBV6-2 or TRBV6-3 with TRBJ2-2; D tentatively reads TRBD1 or TRBD2 (5 bases each). CDR1 MNHEY and CDR2 SVGEGT come from the germline V gene. The CDR3 sequence is 14 residues long. V was shortened by 5 bases and J by 9 bases, with 16 bases between the two germline ends. The CDR3 reads CASSPPGPVWELFF. The CDR3, as DNA: TGTGCCAGCAGTCCCCCGGGACCGGTCTGGGAGCTGTTTTTT.

On this clonotype itself: With a much larger clone just one base away, this may be a read error. The conserved phenylalanine or tryptophan is not found at the CDR3 terminus, so this likely reflects a read error. This chain joins TRBV19 and TRBJ1-6, with a weak D call TRBD1 (5 bases). The CDR3 consists of 18 residues. Trimming took off 6 bases at V and 6 bases at J, with 24 bases between the two ends. Germline CDR1 is LNHDA and CDR2 is SQIVND (reference sequence). The CDR3 nucleotides read TGTGCCAGTAGACGACTCAACCTCGGGCAGGGAGGTAATTCACCCCTCCACCTT. Translated: CASRRLNLGQGGNSPLHL.

A few counts support this clonotype. The rearrangement uses TRBV7-6 and TRBJ1-3; D is unresolved. The CDR3 consists of 16 residues. Between the trimmed V and J ends, which lost 5 bases and 0 bases, there was a span of 14 bases. Germline V gives CDR1 SGHVS, CDR2 FNYEAQ. The CDR3 nucleotides are TGTGCCAGCAGCCCCCGCTCGGGGTACTCTGGAAACACCATATATTTT. This translates into CASSPRSGYSGNTIYF.

This clonotype occurred many times. This chain uses TRBV12-3 or TRBV12-4 with TRBJ1-1; D not resolved. The V and J ends lost 5 bases and 4 bases respectively, with 14 bases between them. The CDR3 has 14 amino acids. CDR3 coding DNA: TGTGCCAGCAGTACCGATCGGGCCGCCACTGAAGCTTTCTTT. Protein: CASSTDRAATEAFF.

There are many counts of this clonotype. The gene calls are TRBV6-1 and TRBJ1-1; D gene ambiguous. CDR1 and CDR2 from the germline V gene are MNHNS and SASEGT. The CDR3 spans 15 residues. The V end was cut by 5 bases, the J end by 3 bases, with 16 bases between. The CDR3 is CASSPYAAVDTEAFF. The CDR3 nucleotides are TGTGCCAGCAGTCCTTACGCGGCGGTGGACACTGAAGCTTTCTTT.

This clonotype was seen only a few times. The chain links TRBV28 to TRBJ2-1; 10 bases fit TRBD2. Germline CDR1 MDHEN, CDR2 SYDVKM. J lost 0 bases, V lost 4 bases, and 9 bases had no gene match. The length of the CDR3 is 18 residues. As DNA, the CDR3 is TGTGCCAGCAGTTCGGAGACTAGCGGGTGGAACTCCTACAATGAGCAGTTCTTC. Translated, it gives CASSSETSGWNSYNEQFF.

This clonotype was found many times. The chain combines TRBV9 with TRBJ1-3; D uncertain. V was cut by 6 bases and J by 3 bases, with 13 bases left in between. The CDR3 loop spans 14 amino acids. Germline V CDR1 and CDR2: SGDLS, YYNGEE. The CDR3 here is CASTREGSGNTIYF. CDR3 coding DNA: TGTGCCAGCACTCGGGAGGGCAGTGGAAACACCATATATTTT.

The chain uses TRBV3-1 and TRBJ2-1; maybe TRBD2 (5 bases). Trimming left V 0 bases short and J 9 bases short, with 6 bases between. The CDR3 runs to 12 residues. Germline CDR1 and CDR2: LGHDT and YNNKEL (reference sequence). CDR3 sequence reads: CASSQDLAEQFF. CDR3 nucleotides: TGTGCCAGCAGCCAAGATCTAGCTGAGCAGTTCTTC.